This is a list of T cell receptor beta chains from one sample in a study of human T cells and chemical hapten exposure. TCRdb reprocessed the RACE reads via MiXCR and lists one record per CDR3 protein. Of about 96,000 distinct CDR3 sequences listed, approximately 9.3% were seen once; the top ten hold approximately 2%. The specimen comprised whole blood, sampled in connection with sensitization to the hapten diphenylcyclopropenone (DPC). The source of these receptors is a woman in her thirties or forties with alopecia areata. Some clones in this sample may be carry-over from other donors' samples. The CDR3 runs from the conserved cysteine through the conserved F or W. The D gene is left open where the match is weak. Rows give clone size only sometimes, using once, few, many, or a class for an expanded clone.

v_call	j_call	d_call	clone_size	cdr3_nt	cdr3_aa
TRBV27	TRBJ1-1	NA	many	TGTGCCAGCAGAGAGGATAACACTGAAGCTTTCTTT	CASREDNTEAFF
TRBV2	TRBJ2-2	NA	few	TGTGCCAGCTGGCAGGGGTACGCGAACACCGGGGAGCTGTTTTTT	CASWQGYANTGELFF
TRBV7-6	TRBJ2-1	TRBD2	many	TGTGCCAGCACCCCTGGGGGGGGGATCTCCTACAATGAGCAGTTCTTC	CASTPGGGISYNEQFF
TRBV7-3	TRBJ2-5	NA	many	TGTGCCAGCAGTCCTCGACAGACATCACCCCTGGGGGGGACCCAGTACTTC	CASSPRQTSPLGGTQYF
TRBV3-1	TRBJ1-1	NA	NA	TGTGCCAGCAGCCTTCAGGGATATGGGACTGAAGCTTTCTTT	CASSLQGYGTEAFF
TRBV28	TRBJ2-1	TRBD2	NA	TGTGCCAGCAGTTTAGACTCCGGGACTAGCGGGACTAGCTCCTACAATGAGCAGTTCTTC	CASSLDSGTSGTSSYNEQFF
TRBV6-2/TRBV6-3	TRBJ2-7	TRBD2	NA	TGTGCCAGCAACCTTAGCGGGGCGCACTACGAGCAGTACTTC	CASNLSGAHYEQYF
TRBV6-2/TRBV6-3	TRBJ1-2	TRBD1	many	TGTGCCAGCAGTTACACCCGGACAGGGAGTTATGGCTACACCTTC	CASSYTRTGSYGYTF
TRBV12-2	TRBJ2-7	NA	NA	TGTGCAAGTCGCTTAGCTTCTAGGACCGGAGACAGGGGACCCTACGAGCAGTACTTC	CASRLASRTGDRGPYEQYF
TRBV28	TRBJ1-1	NA	NA	TGTGCCAGCAGTTATACCCTGGGTCGGAACACTGAAGCTTTCTTT	CASSYTLGRNTEAFF
TRBV7-2	TRBJ2-5	NA	NA	TGTGCCAGCACCCCGGGGGTCACGGGGACCCAGTACTTC	CASTPGVTGTQYF
TRBV29-1	TRBJ2-1	NA	few	TGCAGCGTCCGATTAGACAGCTACAATGAGCAGTTCTTC	CSVRLDSYNEQFF
TRBV20-1	TRBJ2-3	TRBD2	NA	TGCAGTGCTATGCCTAGCGGGAGATGGGGAACAGATACGCAGTATTTT	CSAMPSGRWGTDTQYF
TRBV12-3/TRBV12-4	TRBJ2-5	NA	few	TGTGCCAGCAGTTCCCTAACCCCCCAAGAGACCCAGTACTTC	CASSSLTPQETQYF
TRBV6-1	TRBJ2-7	TRBD2	many	TGTGCCAGCAGCCTAGCGGGGGGCTCGAACTTC	CASSLAGGSNF
TRBV12-3/TRBV12-4	TRBJ2-1	NA	many	TGTGCCAGCAGTCCGCATAGGAATGAGCAGTTCTTC	CASSPHRNEQFF
TRBV29-1	TRBJ2-7	TRBD2	NA	TGCAGCGTTGAAGGGACTAGCGGTACCGCCTACGAGCAGTACTTC	CSVEGTSGTAYEQYF
TRBV29-1	TRBJ2-1	TRBD2	many	TGCAGCGTTCTGACTAGCGGGCGGGCCAATGAGCAGTTCTTC	CSVLTSGRANEQFF
TRBV5-4	TRBJ2-1	TRBD1	many	TGTGCCAGCAGCTTGGAGACAGGGGGCTACAATGAGCAGTTCTTC	CASSLETGGYNEQFF
TRBV27	TRBJ2-5	NA	NA	TGTGCCAGCAGTTCCTGGGGCAGCCGAGAGACCCAGTACTTC	CASSSWGSRETQYF
TRBV6-2/TRBV6-3	TRBJ1-2	TRBD1	many	TGTGCCAGCAGTTACTCCCGGGACAGGAATGACTATGGCTACACCTTC	CASSYSRDRNDYGYTF
TRBV18	TRBJ2-1	NA	many	TGTGCCAGCTCATCACGGACTGTCCTTCTAAACAATGAGCAGTTCTTC	CASSSRTVLLNNEQFF
TRBV28	TRBJ2-2	NA	NA	TGTGCCAGCAGTACCGCCGGCACAGGGAACACCGGGGAGCTGTTTTTT	CASSTAGTGNTGELFF
TRBV5-1	TRBJ2-5	TRBD1	few	TGCGCCAGCAGCCCCAGGGGGCACCAAGAGACCCAGTACTTC	CASSPRGHQETQYF
TRBV27	TRBJ2-3	TRBD2	NA	TGTGCCAGCAGTCCGATCCTAGCGGGGACCACAGATACGCAGTATTTT	CASSPILAGTTDTQYF
TRBV12-3/TRBV12-4	TRBJ1-5	NA	NA	TGTGCCAGCAGTTTAGTTCAGGGCAGTTTCAGCAATCAGCCCCAGCATTTT	CASSLVQGSFSNQPQHF
TRBV19	TRBJ2-1	TRBD2	few	TGTGCCAGTACCCCAAGGGGGACTAGCGGGCACAATGAGCAGTTCTTC	CASTPRGTSGHNEQFF
TRBV20-1	TRBJ1-6	NA	NA	TGCAGTGCTAGAGTTGGTAATTCACCCCTCCACTTT	CSARVGNSPLHF
TRBV3-1	TRBJ2-1	TRBD2	few	TGTGCCAGCAGCCAAGCCCTAGCGGCATACAATGAGCAGTTCTTC	CASSQALAAYNEQFF
TRBV20-1	TRBJ1-5	NA	few	TGCAGTGCTAGAGATATGGCAGGGGGCAATCAGCCCCAGCATTTT	CSARDMAGGNQPQHF
TRBV6-4	TRBJ2-2	NA	few	TGTGCCAGCAGTGACTCGATAGTTTCCGGGGAGCTGTTTTTT	CASSDSIVSGELFF
TRBV6-5	TRBJ2-7	TRBD1	NA	TGTGCCAGCAGTTCCCGAACAGGGGGCGAATACGAGCAGTACTTC	CASSSRTGGEYEQYF